These 25 T cell receptor beta chains were all obtained from the same sample, sequenced in a study of blood T cells in healthy people across ages. A J-beta primer mix and a sample-barcoded 5' primer were used in a second PCR of roughly 6 to 11 cycles. Each CDR3 protein gets one entry after TCRdb re-called the 5' RACE reads with MiXCR. The repertoire includes about 680,000 distinct CDR3 sequences, about half of them detected once, and 30% to 35% sits in the top ten. Sequencing input: blood. Receptor source: a woman aged 60-70 years in good health.

This sequence joins TRBV11-2 and TRBJ2-3; D may be TRBD2 (7 bases). The CDR3 loop spans 16 amino acids. V was shortened by 4 bases and J by 1 base, with 15 bases between the two germline ends. Looked up from germline, CDR1 is SGHAT and CDR2 is FQNNGV. CDR3 sequence: CASSSPGGTGTDTQYF. As DNA, the CDR3 is TGTGCCAGCAGCTCCCCGGGGGGCACTGGCACAGATACGCAGTATTTT.

The sample holds many counts of this clonotype. V usage is TRBV29-1 and J usage is TRBJ2-7; D is ambiguous. Germline V gene data show CDR1 as SQVTM and CDR2 as ANQGSEA. Trimming took off 3 bases at V and 6 bases at J, with 9 bases between the two ends. This CDR3 has 11 amino acids. CDR3 amino acids: CSVDQHGEQYF. CDR3 in DNA: TGCAGCGTTGACCAACATGGCGAGCAGTACTTC.

The J gene is TRBJ2-7, the V gene TRBV20-1, with a weak D call TRBD1 (5 bases). The CDR3 has 13 residues. V dropped 3 bases and J dropped 2 bases, with 11 bases sitting between them. The germline V gene has CDR1 DFQATT and CDR2 SNEGSKA (reference sequence). As DNA, the CDR3 is TGCAGTGCTAGGACAGATAGGCCCTACGAGCAGTACTTC. It yields the protein CSARTDRPYEQYF.

V is TRBV29-1 and J is TRBJ1-1; the D is unclear. Trimming cost V 1 base and J 1 base, with 13 bases left between them. CDR1 and CDR2 (germline): SQVTM, ANQGSEA. There are 15 residues in the CDR3. DNA of the CDR3: TGCAGCGTTGAAGGTCACCTCCTTCCGAACACTGAAGCTTTCTTT. It encodes CSVEGHLLPNTEAFF.

This chain connects TRBV29-1 to TRBJ2-1; TRBD1 agrees at 9 bases. J was trimmed by 6 bases and V by 3 bases; bases with no gene match: 3. Germline V gene data show CDR1 as SQVTM and CDR2 as ANQGSEA. CDR3 size: 13 residues. The CDR3 here is CSVDRDRVNEQFF. In nucleotides, the CDR3 is TGCAGCGTTGATCGGGACAGGGTCAATGAGCAGTTCTTC.

On this clonotype: A clone one base away is much larger, so this may be a read error. V usage is TRBV20-1 and J usage is TRBJ2-1, with 9 bases identical to TRBD1. Germline V lookup: CDR1 DFQATT, CDR2 SNEGSKA (reference sequence). V shed 6 bases, J shed 1 base, and the junction held 4 bases outside the gene matches. The CDR3 totals 14 residues. DNA for the CDR3: TGCAGTGCCCAGACAGGGGGGTCCTACAATGAGCAGTTCTTC. It yields the protein CSAQTGGSYNEQFF.

The gene calls are TRBV6-5 and TRBJ2-7; D perhaps matches TRBD2 (5 bases). TRBJ2-4 matches the DNA end more closely, so the J call is doubtful. The CDR3 loop spans 15 amino acids. Germline values: CDR1 MNHEY, CDR2 SVGAGI. The CDR3 here is CASSYAGVDVDIQYF. DNA for the CDR3: TGTGCCAGCAGTTACGCCGGGGTGGACGTCGACATTCAGTACTTC.

This rearrangement joins TRBV20-1 to TRBJ2-1; D gene unclear. V lost 3 bases and J lost 5, with 14 bases in between. From germline, CDR1 is DFQATT and CDR2 SNEGSKA (reference sequence). This CDR3 has 14 residues. DNA of the CDR3: TGCAGTGCTAGTGCCGGGTTAGAGAACAATGAGCAGTTCTTC. It yields the protein CSASAGLENNEQFF.

J is TRBJ2-1 and V is TRBV20-1; D might be TRBD1 (6 bases). CDR3 length equals 14 residues. The V end lost 6 bases, the J end lost 4 bases, and 16 bases lay between the germline ends. Germline-derived CDR1 and CDR2 are DFQATT and SNEGSKA (reference sequence). CDR3 sequence (DNA): TGCAGTGCGCTTAGGACAGTTCCGTACAATGAGCAGTTCTTC. It codes for CSALRTVPYNEQFF.

This chain connects TRBV27 to TRBJ1-2; 9 bases agree with TRBD1. Germline CDR1 and CDR2: MNHEY and SMNVEV (reference sequence). This CDR3 region has 15 residues. The V and J ends lost 5 bases and 4 bases, in that order; junction bases with no gene match: 8. The CDR3 DNA sequence: TGTGCCAGCAGTACAGGACAGGGGTCCCCCTATGGCTACACCTTC. Protein: CASSTGQGSPYGYTF.

The V and J genes are TRBV6-6 and TRBJ1-1; 9 bases map to TRBD1. Germline values: CDR1 MNHNY, CDR2 SVGAGI (reference sequence). Losses at the gene ends were 6 bases for V and 5 bases for J; bases not matched to a gene: 16. The CDR3 runs to 17 residues. This chain's CDR3 is CASSRTPWDRDATEAFF. As DNA, the CDR3 is TGTGCCAGCAGCAGAACCCCCTGGGACAGGGATGCTACTGAAGCTTTCTTT.

This clonotype was recorded at least ten times. The chain employs TRBV4-3 and TRBJ2-4, with 9 nucleotides matching TRBD1. Losses at the gene ends were 4 bases for V and 7 bases for J; bases not matched to a gene: 2. In germline, CDR1 is LGHNA, CDR2 YSLEER. The CDR3 spans 13 residues. CDR3 nucleotide sequence: TGCGCCAGCAGCCGGGACAGGGTGAACATTCAGTACTTC. Protein sequence: CASSRDRVNIQYF.

The V gene is TRBV20-1, the J gene TRBJ2-5; D call uncertain. The CDR3 covers 15 residues. Germline V lookup: CDR1 DFQATT, CDR2 SNEGSKA (reference sequence). Trimming stripped 1 base from V and 4 bases from J, with 16 bases between. The CDR3 loop is CSARVENGPRETQYF. CDR3 nucleotides: TGCAGTGCTAGAGTTGAGAACGGTCCGAGAGAGACCCAGTACTTC.

V gene TRBV20-1 combines with J gene TRBJ2-1, with D perhaps TRBD2 (6 bases). This CDR3 contains 12 residues. Germline V gene data show CDR1 as DFQATT and CDR2 as SNEGSKA (reference sequence). V lost 1 base and J lost 10, with 11 bases in between. In nucleotides, the CDR3 is TGCAGTGCTAGAGTACTAGCTCCGGAGCAGTTCTTC. As protein: CSARVLAPEQFF.

The V gene is TRBV20-1, the J gene TRBJ1-4, with 7 positions matching TRBD1. The V segment lost 3 bases and the J segment 12 bases; nucleotides outside the gene matches: 10. The CDR3 contains 13 residues. Germline CDR1 reads DFQATT; CDR2 reads SNEGSKA (reference sequence). The CDR3 reads CSARDRLSKELFF. In nucleotides, the CDR3 is TGCAGTGCTAGGGACAGGCTTTCGAAGGAACTGTTTTTT.

The V and J genes are TRBV7-2 and TRBJ2-5, with D possibly TRBD1 on 6 matching bases. This CDR3 has 14 amino acids. Germline V gene data show CDR1 as SGHTA and CDR2 as FQGNSA. V was clipped by 5 bases and J by 0 bases, with 10 bases between them. This CDR3 reads CASSRDRYQETQYF. CDR3 in DNA: TGTGCCAGCAGCCGAGACAGGTACCAAGAGACCCAGTACTTC.

The J gene is TRBJ2-3, the V gene TRBV12-3 or TRBV12-4, with unresolved D. CDR3 length: 11 residues. Trimming left V 8 bases short and J 13 bases short, with 16 bases between. CDR3: CASGRTDVEYF. The CDR3 bases are TGTGCCAGCGGAAGAACAGATGTGGAGTATTTT.

There are many counts of this clonotype. The rearrangement uses TRBV7-6 and TRBJ2-5, with TRBD1 identical over 8 bases. Germline V CDR1 and CDR2: SGHVS, FNYEAQ. V trimming: 5 bases; J trimming: 4 bases; junction bases outside the gene matches: 9. The CDR3 is made up of 15 amino acids. The CDR3 DNA reads as TGTGCCAGCAGCGTCCGAACAGGGGGGAGAGAGACCCAGTACTTC. This sequence encodes CASSVRTGGRETQYF.

With respect to this clonotype: A junction end diverges from the germline sequence, so it may reflect a read error. V and J are TRBV6-2 or TRBV6-3 and TRBJ2-1; D is ambiguous. The CDR3 extends over 11 amino acids. Germline V lookup: CDR1 MNHEY, CDR2 SVGEGT. As DNA, the CDR3 is TGTGCCAGCAGTTTTCATAATGAGCAGATCTTC. It specifies CASSFHNEQIF.

The chain joins TRBV12-3 or TRBV12-4 to TRBJ1-2; no definite D call. V lost 5 bases and J lost 5, with 15 bases in between. The CDR3 sequence is 14 residues long. Here the CDR3 reads CASSNVGFLYGYTF. The CDR3 DNA is TGTGCCAGCAGTAACGTGGGTTTTTTATATGGCTACACCTTC.

The rearrangement uses TRBV4-1 and TRBJ1-4; D not resolved. The CDR3 extends over 14 amino acids. V lost 1 base and J lost 3, with 6 bases in between. Germline values: CDR1 MGHRA, CDR2 YSYEKL. The CDR3 coding sequence is TGCGCCAGCAGCCAAGCAAGGGCTAATGAAAAACTGTTTTTT. Residues: CASSQARANEKLFF.

The chain couples TRBV12-3 or TRBV12-4 to TRBJ2-2, with TRBD2 identical over 8 bases. CDR3 length: 17 amino acids. Germline trimming cut 8 bases from V and 3 bases from J; bases unmatched to any gene: 14. CDR3 in amino acids: CASQTTSGTRYTGELFF. CDR3 bases: TGTGCCAGCCAAACCACCTCCGGGACTAGATACACCGGGGAGCTGTTTTTT.

The chain couples TRBV7-2 to TRBJ2-1; 7 bases are shared with TRBD1. The end of the DNA fits TRBJ2-7 better, so the J call may be wrong. There are 16 residues in the CDR3. Germline V gives CDR1 SGHTA, CDR2 FQGNSA. CDR3 protein: CASRYATGSSYNEQYF. In nucleotides, the CDR3 is TGTGCCAGCAGGTACGCGACAGGGAGCTCCTACAATGAGCAGTACTTC.

The chain joins TRBV7-2 to TRBJ1-6; possible D gene TRBD1, 5 bases. CDR1 SGHTA and CDR2 FQGNSA come from the germline V gene. The CDR3 has 14 residues. V was shortened by 4 bases and J by 7 bases, with 11 bases between the two germline ends. The CDR3 region is CASSYQGYNSPLHF. CDR3 nucleotide sequence: TGTGCCAGCAGCTATCAGGGTTACAATTCACCCCTCCACTTT.

The gene calls are TRBV5-5 and TRBJ2-5; maybe TRBD1 (6 bases). The CDR3 length is 15 residues. Trimming took 4 bases from V and 2 from J, leaving 15 bases between them. In germline, CDR1 is SGHKS, CDR2 YYEKEE (reference sequence). CDR3 sequence: CASSQGTSRQETQYF. CDR3 nucleotides: TGTGCCAGCAGCCAGGGGACCAGCAGACAAGAGACCCAGTACTTC.